This is a list of T cell receptor beta chains from one sample in a study of Ad26.COV2.S vaccination and SARS-CoV-2 variants. Clones were read by immunoSEQ multiplex PCR, and TCRdb kept only the in-frame ones, dropping some. The sample holds hundreds of thousands of clones, about nine tenths seen once. This specimen was peripheral blood, taken in a trial of Ad26.COV2.S vaccine versus placebo. The receptors shown here come from a person between 18 and 60 years old who received the Ad26.COV2.S COVID-19 vaccine or a placebo. The CDR3 runs from the conserved cysteine through the conserved F or W. A D gene is named only where the DNA matches it firmly. Not all rows give a size; the values are once, few, many and, for expanded clones, a class.

abundance	v_gene	j_gene	d_gene	CDR3nt	CDR3aa
once	TRBV6-5	TRBJ1-6	TRBD1	TGTGCCAGCATATTGGGACAGAAAAATTCACCCCTCCACTTT	CASILGQKNSPLHF
-	TRBV5-1	TRBJ1-1	-	TGCGCCAGCAGCTTGGATACGGATCTGAACACTGAAGCTTTCTTT	CASSLDTDLNTEAFF
-	TRBV27	TRBJ1-6	TRBD1	TGTGCCAGCAGTTTAAGCGGGACAGGGGGTTCACCCCTCCACTTT	CASSLSGTGGSPLHF
-	TRBV5-1	TRBJ1-1	-	TGCGCCAGCAGCTTGGGCCGGGCGGGCACTGAAGCTTTCTTT	CASSLGRAGTEAFF
once	TRBV5-1	TRBJ1-1	-	TGCGCCAGCAGCCTAGGGGAGGGGTTCACTGAAGCTTTCTTT	CASSLGEGFTEAFF
-	TRBV7-9	TRBJ2-7	TRBD2	TGTGCCAGCAGCCGATCATCTTACGGGCGGGGGAATCCCTACGAGCAGTACTTC	CASSRSSYGRGNPYEQYF
-	TRBV9	TRBJ1-2	-	TGTGCCAGCAGCGTCGGCATGACAGAGGCACATAACTATGGCTACACCTTC	CASSVGMTEAHNYGYTF
few	TRBV5-1	TRBJ1-1	-	TGCGCCAGCAGCTTGGGGTCAGGCTTGAACACTGAAGCTTTCTTT	CASSLGSGLNTEAFF
-	TRBV18	TRBJ1-2	TRBD1	TGTGCCAGCTCACCAAAGGACAGGACCTATGGCTACACCTTC	CASSPKDRTYGYTF
-	TRBV19	TRBJ1-5	TRBD1	TGTGCCAGTAGTATGGGACAGGGTGGGTATAGCAATCAGCCCCAGCATTTT	CASSMGQGGYSNQPQHF
-	TRBV7-2	TRBJ1-1	-	TGTGCCAGCAGCTCCGGACAACCCAGGAGAACTGAAGCTTTCTTT	CASSSGQPRRTEAFF
-	TRBV18	TRBJ1-5	-	TGTGCCAGCTCACCACCTGGGGGGTTGCAGCCCCAGCATTTT	CASSPPGGLQPQHF
-	TRBV7-9	TRBJ2-1	-	TGTGCCTGCGTGGGGTTCTACAATGAGCAGTTCTTC	CACVGFYNEQFF
-	TRBV11-3	TRBJ2-1	TRBD2	TGTGCCAGCAGCACTCGTCACCGCGGGGGGGATAATGAGCAGTTCTTC	CASSTRHRGGDNEQFF
-	TRBV24-1	TRBJ2-2	TRBD1	TGTGCCACCAGTGACCCCGGGACAGGGAGCACCGGGGAGCTGTTTTTT	CATSDPGTGSTGELFF
-	TRBV4-1	TRBJ1-4	-	TGCGCCAGCAGCCAAGACCACGGTTTAGTTTATGAAAAACTGTTTTTT	CASSQDHGLVYEKLFF
-	TRBV2	TRBJ2-6	TRBD1	TGTGCCAGCTCGGCCGGGACAGGGACTGGGGCCAACGTCCTGACTTTC	CASSAGTGTGANVLTF
-	TRBV10-3	TRBJ2-2	-	TGTGCCATCAGTGAGCCGGAAGGCGGGAAGGATAACGGGGAGCTGTTTTTT	CAISEPEGGKDNGELFF